The 20 T cell receptor beta chains presented below share a single source sample, sequenced in a study of T cell responses to AZD1222 COVID-19 vaccine. Sequencing used immunoSEQ multiplex PCR; TCRdb keeps in-frame clones, though not all of them. The table includes roughly 180,000 clones, 75% to 95% detected once. Sequencing used peripheral blood, obtained on day 0 of AZD1222 vaccination. The receptors come from an adult in good health.

This sequence joins TRBV6-5 and TRBJ1-2; D is unresolved. V lost 2 bases, J lost 4 bases, and 17 bases lay in between. This CDR3 region has 16 residues. The germline gives CDR1 MNHEY, CDR2 SVGAGI. This CDR3 is CASSYRPSGSPYGYTF. The DNA for the CDR3 is TGTGCCAGCAGTTACCGCCCGTCCGGGTCTCCCTATGGCTACACCTTC.

The DNA for the CDR3 is TGCGCCAGCAGCTTGTTGGGACAGGGGTATTCACCCCTCCACTTT. Translating it yields CASSLLGQGYSPLHF. The chain joins TRBV5-1 to TRBJ1-6; 10 bases are shared with TRBD1. This CDR3 spans 15 amino acids. V shed 1 base, J shed 8 bases, and the junction held 3 bases outside the gene matches. CDR1 and CDR2 from the germline V gene are SGHRS and YFSETQ.

This clone was found once. The chain employs TRBV30 and TRBJ1-1; the D is unclear. The CDR3 is 13 amino acids. Germline V CDR1 and CDR2: GTSNPN, SVGIG (reference sequence). V was cut by 2 bases and J by 1 base, with 8 bases left in between. The CDR3 region has the DNA TGTGCCTGGAGTTCCAGGTCGAACACTGAAGCTTTCTTT. Translating gives CAWSSRSNTEAFF.

The V gene is TRBV7-9, the J gene TRBJ1-3; D is unclear. Germline V gene sequence: CDR1 SEHNR, CDR2 FQNEAQ (reference sequence). Trimming removed 7 bases from V and 2 bases from J, with 15 bases in between. CDR3 length: 15 amino acids. The CDR3 spells CASKNLGNPGNTIYF. CDR3 DNA: TGTGCCAGCAAGAACCTCGGGAACCCTGGAAACACCATATATTTT. Combining the CDR3 with reference TRBV7-9 and TRBJ1-3 gives the whole variable domain DTGVSQNPRHKITKRGQNVTFRCDPISEHNRLYWYRQTLGQGPEFLTYFQNEAQLEKSRLLSDRFSAERPKGSFSTLEIQRTEQGDSAMYLCASKNLGNPGNTIYFGEGSWLTVV.

The chain uses TRBV6-2 or TRBV6-3 and TRBJ1-1, with D unclear. Deletions cut 1 base from V and 4 bases from J, with 19 bases between. This CDR3 contains 17 residues. Per the germline V gene, CDR1 is MNHEY and CDR2 is SVGEGT. The CDR3 sequence is CASSYLAISLLGTEAFF. The CDR3 nucleotides are TGTGCCAGCAGTTACTTAGCTATCAGCCTACTGGGCACTGAAGCTTTCTTT.

V and J are TRBV10-3 and TRBJ2-3; 7 bases are shared with TRBD2. The CDR3 has 16 residues. The germline gives CDR1 ENHRY, CDR2 SYGVKD. The J segment lost 4 bases and the V segment lost 0 bases, leaving 7 bases of the junction unmatched. The CDR3 loop is CAISESTGGTADTQYF. DNA for the CDR3: TGTGCCATCAGTGAGTCGACCGGGGGGACCGCAGATACGCAGTATTTT.

This chain connects TRBV5-5 to TRBJ2-1; D may match TRBD1 or TRBD2 (5 bases each). Germline V gene data show CDR1 as SGHKS and CDR2 as YYEKEE (reference sequence). The CDR3 is 12 residues long. V lost 5 bases, J lost 13 bases, and 16 bases lay in between. In nucleotides, the CDR3 is TGTGCCAGCAGGGGAATTTCCGGGGCTCAGTTCTTC. This encodes CASRGISGAQFF.

The chain carries TRBV21-1 and TRBJ1-2. TRBV21-1 is a documented pseudogene. The CDR3 runs to 17 residues. CDR3 amino acids: CASSKGALPGRPGGYTF. The DNA for the CDR3 is TGTGCCAGCAGCAAAGGAGCTTTGCCGGGGAGGCCGGGTGGCTACACCTTC.

This sequence joins TRBV30 and TRBJ1-5; possible D gene TRBD1, 6 bases. Germline CDR1 and CDR2: GTSNPN and SVGIG (reference sequence). The CDR3 covers 13 residues. Trimming removed 4 bases from V and 2 bases from J, with 9 bases in between. The CDR3, as DNA: TGTGCCTGGAAGGCAGGGGGCAATCAGCCCCAGCATTTT. It encodes CAWKAGGNQPQHF.

To note about this clone: Other DNA sequences in this specimen translate into the identical CDR3. The CDR3 nucleotides read TGTGCCAGTAGTATCGGGAACACTGAAGCTTTCTTT. Protein product: CASSIGNTEAFF. The chain is built from TRBV19 and TRBJ1-1; no firm D call. This CDR3 has 12 residues. Germline V gene lookup returns CDR1 LNHDA and CDR2 SQIVND (reference sequence). With 3 bases removed from V and 1 base from J, the gap between germline ends came to 3 bases.

V gene TRBV27 combines with J gene TRBJ1-1; TRBD1 matches 7 bases. The ends lost 7 bases at V and 2 bases at J; junction bases unmatched: 7. Germline V gene data show CDR1 as MNHEY and CDR2 as SMNVEV (reference sequence). This CDR3 region has 14 residues. The CDR3 here is CASKPGQLNTEAFF. The CDR3 DNA is TGTGCCAGCAAACCGGGACAGCTCAACACTGAAGCTTTCTTT.

The J gene is TRBJ2-7, the V gene TRBV11-1, with TRBD1 identical over 9 bases. CDR3 length equals 15 residues. With 5 bases clipped from V and 2 bases from J, the junction kept 7 bases outside the gene matches. Germline CDR1 and CDR2: SGHAT and FQDESV (reference sequence). The CDR3 loop is CASSRTGTGTYEQYF. The CDR3 region has the DNA TGTGCCAGCAGCCGAACCGGGACAGGGACCTACGAGCAGTACTTC.

The gene calls are TRBV6-4 and TRBJ2-1; 7 bases match TRBD1. The CDR3 runs to 14 residues. V was clipped by 5 bases and J by 6 bases; unmatched bases: 7. The germline V gene has CDR1 MRHNA and CDR2 SNTAGT. For the CDR3, the DNA is TGTGCCAGCAGTCTCAATTCAGGGGGCAATGAGCAGTTCTTC. Protein sequence: CASSLNSGGNEQFF.

The chain carries TRBV5-1 and TRBJ2-7; 8 nucleotides agree with TRBD1. Germline V gives CDR1 SGHRS, CDR2 YFSETQ. The CDR3 sequence is 14 residues long. V trimming: 0 bases; J trimming: 6 bases; junction bases outside the gene matches: 5. CDR3: CASSLVQGAREQYF. CDR3 nucleotide sequence: TGCGCCAGCAGCTTGGTGCAGGGGGCGCGCGAGCAGTACTTC.

This clone appeared a few times. This sample includes further DNA sequences coding for the same CDR3. V gene TRBV15 combines with J gene TRBJ1-6; D is uncertain. Trimming shortened V by 3 bases and J by 5 bases, and 2 bases separated the two germline ends. The CDR3 is made up of 12 amino acids. CDR1 is LNHNV, CDR2 YYDKDF, per germline (reference sequence). CDR3: CATSRDNSPLHF. CDR3 coding DNA: TGTGCCACCAGCAGGGATAATTCACCCCTCCACTTT.

This clone came up once. V usage is TRBV25-1 and J usage is TRBJ1-2; tentative D call: TRBD1 (6 bases). The ends were cut back, 2 bases at V and 4 bases at J, with 14 bases in the middle. Germline V gene lookup returns CDR1 MGHDK and CDR2 SYGVNS. The CDR3 totals 15 residues. The CDR3 DNA follows: TGTGCCAGCAGTGAAGGACAGCGGCCCGTCTATGGCTACACCTTC. Protein sequence: CASSEGQRPVYGYTF.

The V call is TRBV6-6, the J call TRBJ2-1, with 9 bases identical to TRBD2. In germline, CDR1 is MNHNY, CDR2 SVGAGI (reference sequence). J lost 12 bases, V lost 1 base, and 1 base had no gene match. CDR3 length equals 12 residues. Here the CDR3 DNA reads TGTGCCAGCAGTTACTTTAGCGGGGGGCAGTTCTTC. This sequence encodes CASSYFSGGQFF.

V gene TRBV5-4 combines with J gene TRBJ2-2; the match to TRBD1 covers 8 bases. Trimming at V came to 0 bases and at J to 5 bases, leaving 3 bases not matched to a gene. The CDR3 is 15 amino acids. Germline loops: CDR1 SGHNT, CDR2 YYREEE (reference sequence). The CDR3 sequence is CASSLVTGETGELFF. The CDR3 bases are TGTGCCAGCAGCTTGGTGACAGGGGAAACCGGGGAGCTGTTTTTT.

About this clone itself: Other DNA variants within this sample encode the same CDR3. This chain uses TRBV27 with TRBJ2-5; no clear D gene. From germline, CDR1 is MNHEY and CDR2 SMNVEV (reference sequence). Trimming cost V 0 bases and J 1 base, with 3 bases left between them. The CDR3 totals 13 residues. This CDR3 reads CASSLSSQETQYF. In nucleotides, the CDR3 is TGTGCCAGCAGTTTATCGTCCCAAGAGACCCAGTACTTC.

The rearrangement joins TRBV5-6 to TRBJ1-4; D perhaps matches TRBD1 (5 bases). The CDR3 totals 14 residues. V lost 6 bases, J lost 4 bases, and 13 bases lay in between. Per the germline V gene, CDR1 is SGHDT and CDR2 is YYEEEE. The CDR3 spells CASTFGGSNEKLFF. CDR3 in DNA: TGTGCCAGCACCTTCGGGGGTAGTAATGAAAAACTGTTTTTT.